The entry that follows covers one TCR beta chain sequence. These data originate in a study of cytomegalovirus exposure and HLA in healthy donors. Primers: 60 Vbeta forward and 13 Jbeta reverse. TCRdb's table, derived via immunoSEQ multiplex PCR, lists solely in-frame clones and lacks some. The sample lists more than 95,000 clones, 65% to 85% occurring once. CDR1 is SGHTA and CDR2 is FQGTGA in the germline V gene. The CDR3 totals 16 residues. Trimming shortened V by 5 bases and J by 0 bases, and 17 bases separated the two germline ends. Sequenced sample: PBMCs. V usage is TRBV7-3 and J usage is TRBJ2-7; perhaps TRBD2 as D (6 bases). The receptor was derived from a woman between 70 and 85 years old in good health and CMV-seropositive. The CDR3 protein is CASSPSGVWLSYEQYF. Here the CDR3 DNA reads TGTGCCAGCAGCCCATCGGGGGTTTGGCTCTCCTACGAGCAGTACTTC.